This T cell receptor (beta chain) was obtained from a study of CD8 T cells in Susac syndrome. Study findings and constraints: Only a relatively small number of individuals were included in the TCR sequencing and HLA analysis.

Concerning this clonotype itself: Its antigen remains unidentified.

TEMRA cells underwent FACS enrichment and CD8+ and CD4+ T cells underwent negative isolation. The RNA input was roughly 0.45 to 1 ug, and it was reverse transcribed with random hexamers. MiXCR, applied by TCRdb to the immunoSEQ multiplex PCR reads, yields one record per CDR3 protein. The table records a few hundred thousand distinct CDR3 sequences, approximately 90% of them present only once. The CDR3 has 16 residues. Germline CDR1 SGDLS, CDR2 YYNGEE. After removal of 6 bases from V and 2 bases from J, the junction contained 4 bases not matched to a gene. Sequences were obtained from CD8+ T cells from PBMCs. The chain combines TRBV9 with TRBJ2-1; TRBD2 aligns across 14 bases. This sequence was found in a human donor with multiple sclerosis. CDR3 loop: CASTATSGRAYNEQFF. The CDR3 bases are TGTGCCAGCACTGCGACTAGCGGGAGGGCCTACAATGAGCAGTTCTTC.